One sample yielded the 9 T cell receptor beta chains listed below, sequenced in a study of T-cell memory formation after mild COVID-19. TCRdb called the 5' RACE reads again in MiXCR, with one record for every CDR3 protein. The sample consists of approximately 200,000 distinct CDR3 sequences, approximately 16% of them appearing once. Sequencing was performed on PBMCs or a T cell subset sorted from them (not recorded which). These TCRs come from an adult woman who had mild COVID-19 (a few samples of this study predate the infection). Cell type and time point are not known.

This clonotype appeared a few times. This chain links TRBV7-3 with TRBJ2-7; D may be TRBD2 (6 bases). Trimming stripped 4 bases from V and 5 bases from J, with 12 bases between. Germline V gene lookup returns CDR1 SGHTA and CDR2 FQGTGA. The CDR3 extends over 13 amino acids. The CDR3 loop reads CASSSQGGDEQYF. The CDR3 DNA reads as TGTGCCAGCAGCTCTCAAGGAGGGGACGAGCAGTACTTC.

There are a few counts of this clonotype. The J gene is TRBJ1-4, the V gene TRBV3-1; tentatively, D is TRBD1 (5 bases). Between the trimmed V and J ends, which lost 1 base and 8 bases, there was a span of 11 bases. The CDR3 contains 14 residues. CDR1 and CDR2 from the germline V gene are LGHDT and YNNKEL (reference sequence). CDR3 nucleotide sequence: TGTGCCAGCAGCCAAGTAGGGGCTTACGAAAAACTGTTTTTT. Encoded protein: CASSQVGAYEKLFF.

This clonotype was detected a few times. The chain employs TRBV12-3 or TRBV12-4 and TRBJ2-2; D is unresolved. V lost 5 bases to trimming and J lost 6 bases, with 7 bases between them. The CDR3 covers 12 residues. The DNA for the CDR3 is TGTGCCAGCAGTCCTTATTCCGGGGAGCTGTTTTTT. Amino acid sequence: CASSPYSGELFF.

This clonotype was seen a few times. The chain employs TRBV18 and TRBJ2-7; D is ambiguous. Trimming stripped 3 bases from V and 3 bases from J, with 9 bases between. The CDR3 spans 13 residues. From germline, CDR1 is KGHSH and CDR2 LQKENI. The CDR3 loop is CASSPRSFYEQYF. The CDR3 DNA is TGTGCCAGCTCACCCCGCTCCTTCTACGAGCAGTACTTC. The whole variable domain, remainder taken from reference TRBV18 and TRBJ2-7, is NAGVMQNPRHLVRRRGQEARLRCSPMKGHSHVYWYRQLPEEGLKFMVYLQKENIIDESGMPKERFSAEFPKEGPSILRIQQVVRGDSAAYFCASSPRSFYEQYFGPGTRLTVT.

In its sample, this clonotype was seen many times. V gene TRBV5-1 combines with J gene TRBJ1-1, with 7 positions matching TRBD1. The junction had 10 bases not matched to a gene; V was cut back by 3 bases and J by 2 bases. This CDR3 has 16 residues. Per the germline V gene, CDR1 is SGHRS and CDR2 is YFSETQ. As DNA, the CDR3 is TGCGCCAGCAGCTCAGGACAGGCCTACCCTAACACTGAAGCTTTCTTT. As protein: CASSSGQAYPNTEAFF.

This clonotype was found a few times. This chain links TRBV5-1 with TRBJ1-1, with 7 bases matching TRBD1. V gave up 5 bases and J gave up 1 base; unmatched junction bases: 8. The CDR3 is made up of 15 amino acids. Germline lookup yields CDR1 SGHRS and CDR2 YFSETQ. The CDR3 bases are TGCGCCAGCAGTCGTCTACAGGGGCCGAACACTGAAGCTTTCTTT. The encoded protein is CASSRLQGPNTEAFF.

This clonotype was found a few times. CDR3 nucleotide sequence: TGTGCCAGCAGCCACCTTGGAAGTGAAGCTTTCTTT. Its protein product is CASSHLGSEAFF. This chain links TRBV12-3 or TRBV12-4 with TRBJ1-1; D not resolved. The CDR3 has 12 amino acids. Trimming pared 6 bases from V and 7 bases from J, leaving 12 bases between.

This sequence joins TRBV7-3 and TRBJ1-1, with no clear D. Trimming shortened V by 4 bases and J by 9 bases, and 12 bases separated the two germline ends. The V gene's germline CDR1 is SGHTA and CDR2 FQGTGA. The CDR3 length is 12 residues. Written as DNA, the CDR3 is TGTGCCAGCAGCTCCCGGACGGTAAAAGCTTTCTTT. Protein sequence: CASSSRTVKAFF.

The chain recombines TRBV20-1 with TRBJ2-2, with D possibly matching TRBD2 (6 bases). This CDR3 has 15 residues. Germline CDR1 and CDR2: DFQATT and SNEGSKA (reference sequence). Trimming removed 2 bases at V and 7 bases at J, with 17 bases between. CDR3 coding DNA: TGCAGTGCTAGAAGCCTTAGCGGCCATGTCGGGGAGCTGTTTTTT. This encodes CSARSLSGHVGELFF.